Detailed here is one TCR beta chain. This clonotype occurred a few times. Its antigen has not been determined. Base qualities are not provided; no much larger clone lies one nucleotide away. Spanning cysteine to phenylalanine, the CDR3 consists of 13 amino acids. Only the CDR3 portion is preserved as DNA: 39 bases, with reading frame beginning at the first base. The junction carries 10 bases between V and J, which are trimmed by 7 bases and 3 bases respectively. CDR1 SGHTA and CDR2 FQGNSA were looked up in the germline V gene. TCR alpha and beta CDR3 regions were amplified with the iRepertoire nested amplicon-rescue multiplex PCR (arm-PCR) platform from RNA. The input for one-step reverse transcription and amplification was about 95-450 ng of tissue mRNA or PBMC total RNA. Following bead purification, Illumina adapters were added by a secondary multiplex PCR, and the libraries were gel-purified between 200 and 400 bp. Internal 6-nucleotide barcodes were carried by the libraries and were used for demultiplexing. The libraries were sequenced on an Illumina MiSeq using 2x220 or 2x250 nucleotide paired-end reads. The paper's data handling went like this. FLASH 1.2.11 was used to merge paired reads, and BWA-MEM then aligned the reads to the GRCh37 human genome before TRA and TRB reads were extracted. An IMGT-derived reference of cassette sequences and CDR3 motifs, with pseudogenes included, was used for V and J assignment. Reads were translated in three frames, and productive CDR3s were defined as those with a C...FGXG motif and no stop codons. Unique combinations of V-J cassette pair and CDR3 amino acid sequence were defined as clonotypes. Reads were filtered by Hamming distance, with the threshold set by the sequence error rate of each sample in mapped regions. TCRdb took the public reads, trimmed them with fastp at Q25, ran MiXCR for clone calling and kept in-frame beta chains. Rows merge per CDR3 protein into single entries with the most common DNA and genes. TCRdb, rather than the study authors, made the V and J calls. This sample lists about 5,700 distinct CDR3 sequences; roughly 42% were detected once. The ten largest clones capture 20% to 25% of the sample.

The sample belongs to a study of glioma-infiltrating T cells (dated by TCRdb to between 2015 and 2016). Describing the broader study: Sequencing of TCR alpha- and beta-chain repertoires was performed on glioma tissue, on non-neoplastic brain tissue, and on matched peripheral blood mononuclear cells. To measure how far tissue and blood T-cell populations diverged, each tissue-infiltrating repertoire was compared against the peripheral blood repertoire of the same patient. The paired cohort was made up of three low-grade glioma patients, fewer than 10 primary glioblastoma patients and three non-glioma patients who contributed non-neoplastic brain tissue. Study-wide findings and limitations: In non-neoplastic patients, VJ-independent divergence between tissue and blood fell below expectation, whereas in all gliomas, and especially in low-grade gliomas, the divergence rose above expectation. Group comparisons were based on small numbers of patients: three non-neoplastic, three low-grade glioma and eight glioblastoma patients. Very few CDR3 sequences were found to be shared between tissue and blood, and this scarcity was attributed to high CDR3 diversity and limited sampling.

This clonotype originated in a human donor with low-grade glioma or glioblastoma, undergoing nonglioma brain surgery, or in good health (not recorded which). The chain is assembled from TRBV7-2 and TRBJ2-1; no D gene is confidently identified. Sequencing was performed on glioma tissue, nonneoplastic brain tissue, or PBMCs (not recorded which). In nucleotide form, the sequence is TGTGCCAGCACCCTGACACTCTACAATGAGCAGTTCTTC. This translates into CASTLTLYNEQFF.